These 29 T cell receptor beta chains originate from one sample sequenced in a study of T cells in Graves' hyperthyroidism and ophthalmopathy. Amplified TCR beta CDR3 regions came from RNA transcripts. The HTBI primer set drove a first-round RT-PCR of the TCR CDR3. Via MiXCR, TCRdb re-called the multiplex PCR reads, giving one row per CDR3 protein. The data show 700,000 or so distinct CDR3 sequences, 13% to 15% seen once. Sequencing input: blood. These receptors were taken from a woman aged 45-59 years with Graves' ophthalmopathy.

The chain combines TRBV28 with TRBJ1-1, with 9 bases identical to TRBD1. J lost 1 base, V lost 5 bases, and 8 bases had no gene match. Germline V gene lookup returns CDR1 MDHEN and CDR2 SYDVKM. The CDR3 is 16 residues long. The chain's CDR3 is CASSITGGAGNTEAFF. CDR3 in DNA: TGTGCCAGCAGTATCACAGGGGGCGCGGGGAACACTGAAGCTTTCTTT.

This clonotype was counted ten times or more. At one boundary the junction diverges from the germline segment, which might be a read error. V usage is TRBV18 and J usage is TRBJ2-7, with 7 bases lining up with TRBD1. Germline assignment: CDR1 KGHSH and CDR2 LQKENI. CDR3 length equals 14 residues. The CDR3 reads CASSPGTVSYEQYF. Written as DNA, the CDR3 is TGCGCCAGCAGCCCTGGGACAGTCTCCTACGAGCAGTACTTC.

This chain uses TRBV12-3 or TRBV12-4 with TRBJ1-6; D perhaps matches TRBD1 (5 bases). This CDR3 has 14 residues. Trimming left V 6 bases short and J 3 bases short, with 9 bases between. The chain's CDR3 is CASSLGDYNSPLHF. The CDR3 nucleotides are TGTGCCAGCAGCTTGGGGGACTATAATTCACCCCTCCACTTT.

This clonotype appeared many times. V and J are TRBV5-1 and TRBJ2-2; D gene unclear. CDR3 size: 13 residues. CDR1 SGHRS and CDR2 YFSETQ come from the germline V gene. The ends were cut back, 0 bases at V and 4 bases at J, with 4 bases in the middle. The CDR3 loop is CASSLDGTGELFF. The CDR3, as DNA: TGCGCCAGCAGCTTGGATGGCACCGGGGAGCTGTTTTTT.

This clonotype was counted many times. The chain employs TRBV15 and TRBJ1-2; D gene uncertain. CDR1 is LNHNV and CDR2 is YYDKDF in the germline V gene (reference sequence). V was clipped by 0 bases and J by 4 bases, with 9 bases between them. The CDR3 consists of 14 residues. The CDR3 nucleotides are TGTGCCACCAGCAGAGATCGGGCCAGCTATGGCTACACCTTC. It yields the protein CATSRDRASYGYTF.

This clonotype was picked up a small number of times. The chain carries TRBV28 and TRBJ1-5; tentative D call: TRBD1 (6 bases). CDR3 size: 16 residues. The V and J ends lost 5 bases and 0 bases respectively, with 14 bases between them. Germline CDR1 reads MDHEN; CDR2 reads SYDVKM. The CDR3 coding sequence is TGTGCCAGCAGTCCCCCAAGAGGGGGTAGCAATCAGCCCCAGCATTTT. Translated, it gives CASSPPRGGSNQPQHF. The complete variable domain, with remaining parts taken from reference TRBV28 and TRBJ1-5, reads DVKVTQSSRYLVKRTGEKVFLECVQDMDHENMFWYRQDPGLGLRLIYFSYDVKMKEKGDIPEGYSVSREKKERFSLILESASTNQTSMYLCASSPPRGGSNQPQHFGDGTRLSIL.

At least ten counts were recorded for this clonotype. The chain combines TRBV5-1 with TRBJ2-5; 10 bases are a match to TRBD1. V dropped 5 bases and J dropped 5; count of bases not matched to a gene: 3. The CDR3 has 13 amino acids. Germline V gene data show CDR1 as SGHRS and CDR2 as YFSETQ. The chain's CDR3 is CASRTGGLETQYF. In DNA form, the CDR3 reads TGCGCCAGCAGGACAGGGGGCTTGGAGACCCAGTACTTC.

The rearrangement uses TRBV11-3 and TRBJ1-2; the D gene is possibly TRBD1 (5 bases). V shed 5 bases and J shed 7 bases, with 20 bases lying between them. Germline loops: CDR1 SGHNT, CDR2 YENEEA. There are 15 residues in the CDR3. CDR3 sequence: CASSDISGTLSGYTF. The CDR3 DNA sequence: TGTGCCAGCAGCGACATATCCGGGACCCTATCTGGCTACACCTTC.

This clonotype was seen at least ten times. The J gene is TRBJ2-1, the V gene TRBV20-1, with 9 bases that match TRBD2. J lost 6 bases, V lost 1 base, and 10 bases had no gene match. This CDR3 is built from 16 residues. Looked up from germline, CDR1 is DFQATT and CDR2 is SNEGSKA (reference sequence). Here the CDR3 reads CSARAPLAGGGNEQFF. The CDR3 coding sequence is TGCAGTGCTAGAGCCCCCCTCGCGGGAGGGGGCAATGAGCAGTTCTTC.

In its sample, this clonotype was seen a few times. This rearrangement joins TRBV6-2 or TRBV6-3 to TRBJ2-2; D unclear. CDR1 is MNHEY and CDR2 is SVGEGT in the germline V gene. The V gene lost 5 bases and the J gene lost 3 bases, with 13 bases spanning the gap. The CDR3 runs 15 residues. The CDR3 here is CASSPSWAHTGELFF. The CDR3 nucleotides read TGTGCCAGCAGTCCCTCGTGGGCCCACACCGGGGAGCTGTTTTTT.

This clonotype was seen repeatedly, ten times or more. The rearrangement joins TRBV28 to TRBJ2-7; unclear D gene. Trimming pared 7 bases from V and 6 bases from J, leaving 16 bases between. Germline CDR1 reads MDHEN; CDR2 reads SYDVKM. This CDR3 has 13 residues. The CDR3 loop is CASNNLVSREQYF. CDR3 coding DNA: TGTGCCAGCAACAATCTGGTTTCCCGCGAGCAGTACTTC.

The chain has TRBV27 and TRBJ2-7; TRBD1 aligns across 7 bases. With V trimmed by 1 base and J by 2 bases, 5 bases remained unmatched. Germline CDR1 and CDR2: MNHEY and SMNVEV (reference sequence). This CDR3 spans 15 amino acids. The CDR3 loop reads CASSLFGTVAYEQYF. Here the CDR3 DNA reads TGTGCCAGCAGTTTATTCGGGACAGTTGCCTACGAGCAGTACTTC.

This clonotype was counted only a few times. This chain joins TRBV19 and TRBJ2-7, with TRBD2 identical over 11 bases. This CDR3 is 17 amino acids long. Germline trimming cut 4 bases from V and 1 base from J; bases unmatched to any gene: 9. Germline V CDR1 and CDR2: LNHDA, SQIVND (reference sequence). CDR3 nucleotide sequence: TGTGCCAGTAGTACTGTACTAGGGACTAGCGGATCCTACGAGCAGTACTTC. Residues: CASSTVLGTSGSYEQYF.

A note on this clonotype: It may be a read error: a sequence one base away is much more abundant. The V gene is TRBV28, the J gene TRBJ2-7; perhaps TRBD1 as D (5 bases). This CDR3 contains 14 residues. Germline V CDR1 and CDR2: MDHEN, SYDVKM. As DNA, the CDR3 is TGTACCAGCAGTTTAGGGCGCAGGGTATACGAGCAGTACTTC. Amino acid sequence: CTSSLGRRVYEQYF.

This clonotype was counted ten times or more. This chain joins TRBV7-2 and TRBJ2-3; TRBD2 aligns across 8 bases. The CDR3 has 13 amino acids. In germline, CDR1 is SGHTA, CDR2 FQGNSA. V shed 5 bases, J shed 6 bases, and the junction held 4 bases outside the gene matches. CDR3: CASSLRLADTQYF. For the CDR3, the DNA is TGTGCCAGCAGCCTGAGACTAGCGGATACGCAGTATTTT.

This clonotype has ten or more counts. The CDR3 is CASSQDGQGLADYEQYF. Written as DNA, the CDR3 is TGTGCCAGCAGCCAAGATGGACAGGGACTAGCGGATTACGAGCAGTACTTC. The chain is built from TRBV4-2 and TRBJ2-7; 11 nucleotides agree with TRBD2. The CDR3 is 17 amino acids. Germline loops: CDR1 LGHNA, CDR2 YNFKEQ. Trimming at V came to 0 bases and at J to 4 bases, leaving 8 bases not matched to a gene.

In this sample, this clonotype turned up many times. V gene TRBV6-2 or TRBV6-3 combines with J gene TRBJ2-3; possible D gene TRBD2, 6 bases. The germline gives CDR1 MNHEY, CDR2 SVGEGT. The CDR3 loop spans 13 amino acids. The V gene lost 7 bases and the J gene lost 4 bases, with 12 bases spanning the gap. CDR3 bases: TGTGCCAGCACCATGGGGGGTCCAGATACGCAGTATTTT. It codes for CASTMGGPDTQYF.

This clonotype was detected ten times or more. This chain joins TRBV9 and TRBJ1-5, with 10 bases identical to TRBD1. J was trimmed by 2 bases and V by 3 bases; bases with no gene match: 2. Looked up from germline, CDR1 is SGDLS and CDR2 is YYNGEE. This CDR3 spans 15 amino acids. The CDR3 reads CASSAGTGGNQPQHF. The CDR3 DNA sequence: TGTGCCAGCAGCGCAGGGACAGGGGGCAATCAGCCCCAGCATTTT.

The chain couples TRBV4-3 to TRBJ2-1; no clear D gene. V was clipped by 2 bases and J by 10 bases, with 18 bases between them. Germline values: CDR1 LGHNA, CDR2 YSLEER. This CDR3 comprises 15 residues. The CDR3 nucleotides read TGCGCCAGCAGCCAAACCCCTACTAAAGCGCGAGAGCAGTTCTTC. Its protein product is CASSQTPTKAREQFF.

This chain uses TRBV9 with TRBJ2-1; 14 nucleotides line up with TRBD2. J lost 8 bases, V lost 5 bases, and 9 bases had no gene match. Germline-derived CDR1 and CDR2 are SGDLS and YYNGEE. There are 16 residues in the CDR3. The CDR3 DNA reads TGTGCCAGCAGTCGACTAGCGGGAGGGCGAGTCGATGAGCAGTTCTTC. It codes for CASSRLAGGRVDEQFF. The full variable domain, with the rest looked up from reference TRBV9 and TRBJ2-1, is DSGVTQTPKHLITATGQRVTLRCSPRSGDLSVYWYQQSLDQGLQFLIQYYNGEERAKGNILERFSAQQFPDLHSELNLSSLELGDSALYFCASSRLAGGRVDEQFFGPGTRLTVL.

As to this clonotype: A read error is possible here, since a much larger clone lies one base away. The rearrangement joins TRBV5-1 to TRBJ1-4; D perhaps matches TRBD1 (5 bases). CDR1 is SGHRS and CDR2 is YFSETQ in the germline V gene. With 0 bases removed from V and 0 bases from J, the gap between germline ends came to 9 bases. The CDR3 sequence is 16 residues long. As DNA, the CDR3 is TGCGCCAGCAGCTTGGATGGGGCGGCAACTAATGAAAAACTGTTTTTT. Its protein product is CASSLDGAATNEKLFF.

This clonotype was seen many times. CDR3 sequence (DNA): TGTGCCACCAGCAGAGCGGGGGGGATGGATGAGCAGTTCTTC. Amino acid sequence: CATSRAGGMDEQFF. The chain has TRBV15 and TRBJ2-1; TRBD2 matches 8 bases. Germline CDR1 is LNHNV and CDR2 is YYDKDF (reference sequence). J was trimmed by 8 bases and V by 1 base; bases with no gene match: 4. The CDR3 has 14 amino acids.

The rearrangement joins TRBV24-1 to TRBJ2-2, with D tentatively TRBD2 (6 bases). The CDR3 has 13 amino acids. Germline V gene sequence: CDR1 KGHDR, CDR2 SFDVKD. V lost 12 bases and J lost 1, with 11 bases in between. Here the CDR3 DNA reads TGTGCCGCCGGGACTCGGAACACCGGGGAGCTGTTTTTT. Residues: CAAGTRNTGELFF.

This clonotype showed up many times. This rearrangement joins TRBV28 to TRBJ2-7; tentatively, D is TRBD1 or TRBD2 (5 bases each). V was trimmed by 5 bases and J by 3 bases, leaving 17 bases between them. CDR3 length equals 15 residues. Looked up from germline, CDR1 is MDHEN and CDR2 is SYDVKM. CDR3 in amino acids: CASSLLAGRGYEQYF. The CDR3 DNA sequence: TGTGCCAGCAGTCTCCTTGCAGGGAGAGGCTACGAGCAGTACTTC.

The rearrangement links TRBV12-5 to TRBJ1-5, with D uncertain. This CDR3 contains 13 residues. Per germline, CDR1 LGHNT and CDR2 FRNRAP. The germline V and J ends were trimmed by 6 bases and 7 bases, with 13 bases remaining between them. As DNA, the CDR3 is TGTGCTAGTGGCTCCAGAGGAAACCAGCCCCAGCATTTT. Its protein is CASGSRGNQPQHF.

In its sample, this clonotype was seen many times. V gene TRBV28 combines with J gene TRBJ1-1; D unclear. In germline, CDR1 is MDHEN, CDR2 SYDVKM. V was pared by 6 bases and J by 0 bases, with 5 bases between. CDR3 length equals 12 residues. The CDR3: CASREMNTEAFF. CDR3 nucleotides: TGTGCCAGCAGGGAGATGAACACTGAAGCTTTCTTT.

This clonotype showed up just a few times. A much larger clone lies one base from this, so it may be a read error. J is TRBJ2-1 and V is TRBV2; D is unresolved. Per the germline V gene, CDR1 is SNHLY and CDR2 is FYNNEI. The CDR3 length is 13 residues. The CDR3 DNA follows: TGTGCCAGCAGACAAGAGGACGGAAATGAGCGGTTCTTC. Residues: CASRQEDGNERFF. Full variable domain (missing parts from reference TRBV2 and TRBJ2-1): EPEVTQTPSHQVTQMGQEVILRCVPISNHLYFYWYRQILGQKVEFLVSFYNNEISEKSEIFDDQFSVERPDGSNFTLKIRSTKLEDSAMYFCASRQEDGNERFFGPGTRLTVL.

In this sample, this clonotype turned up many times. The chain links TRBV6-2 or TRBV6-3 to TRBJ1-2; D call uncertain. V was shortened by 8 bases and J by 4 bases, with 23 bases between the two germline ends. In germline, CDR1 is MNHEY, CDR2 SVGEGT. The CDR3 loop spans 16 amino acids. The CDR3 DNA sequence: TGTGCCAGCCAAGACCGAGCCGAAGGTTCGATCTATGGCTACACCTTC. Its translation is CASQDRAEGSIYGYTF.

This clonotype was observed many times. This rearrangement joins TRBV7-3 to TRBJ2-4, with a tentative D call TRBD1 (5 bases). The CDR3 runs to 15 residues. CDR1 and CDR2 from the germline V gene are SGHTA and FQGTGA. V dropped 5 bases and J dropped 0 bases, with 11 bases sitting between them. The chain's CDR3 is CASSEDSLAKNIQYF. CDR3 DNA sequence: TGTGCCAGCAGCGAAGACAGTTTAGCCAAAAACATTCAGTACTTC.